The 15 T cell receptor beta chains below were found in one sample sequenced in a study of CD4 T cell repertoires in COVID-19. Stimulation with autologous monocytes and recombinant SARS-CoV-2 spike or nucleoprotein produced proliferating antigen-reactive T cell lines. The antigens of these receptors remain unknown. The protocol was immunoSEQ multiplex PCR, while the TCRdb copy is restricted to in-frame clones and leaves out a portion. The sample consists of about 620 clones, over 15% of them appearing once. Here the sequenced sample was circulating follicular helper CD4+ T cells, cultured in vitro, taken after recovery from COVID-19. These receptors were taken from a human donor who had COVID-19.

By share of the sample, this clone is large. The CDR3 bases are TGTGCCAGCAGCCTCGGGGACAGTCAAAATGAAAAACTGTTTTTT. As protein: CASSLGDSQNEKLFF. The chain joins TRBV9 to TRBJ1-4; TRBD1 aligns across 7 bases. The V and J ends lost 4 bases and 5 bases, in that order; junction bases with no gene match: 8. This CDR3 region has 15 residues. Germline CDR1 SGDLS, CDR2 YYNGEE. Using reference TRBV9 and TRBJ1-4 for the parts outside the CDR3, the full variable domain is DSGVTQTPKHLITATGQRVTLRCSPRSGDLSVYWYQQSLDQGLQFLIQYYNGEERAKGNILERFSAQQFPDLHSELNLSSLELGDSALYFCASSLGDSQNEKLFFGSGTQLSVL.

By proportion, this clone is medium-sized. The chain recombines TRBV7-2 with TRBJ2-5, with 11 bases identical to TRBD1. The CDR3 consists of 16 residues. The germline V gene encodes CDR1 SGHTA and CDR2 FQGNSA. V lost 1 base and J lost 5; bases outside the gene matches: 6. The CDR3 sequence is CASSLVGTGGYETQYF. As DNA, the CDR3 is TGTGCCAGCAGCTTAGTTGGGACAGGGGGTTACGAGACCCAGTACTTC.

The rearrangement links TRBV21-1 to TRBJ2-7; the table names TRBD1, a call not compared with the DNA. TRBV21-1 is assigned pseudogene status. This CDR3 is 13 amino acids long. CDR3 nucleotide sequence: TGTGCCAGCCCCCAGGGGGAGTCCTACGAGCAGTACGTC. Its translation is CASPQGESYEQYV.

This clone was detected a few times. The chain links TRBV7-2 to TRBJ1-2, with a tentative D call TRBD1 (5 bases). Germline CDR1 SGHTA, CDR2 FQGNSA. The CDR3 sequence is 16 residues long. Trimming pared 1 base from V and 4 bases from J, leaving 16 bases between. CDR3 region: CASSLESQGIGYGYTF. In nucleotides, the CDR3 is TGTGCCAGCAGCTTAGAGTCGCAGGGAATCGGCTATGGCTACACCTTC.

In its sample, this clone ranks as medium-sized. The sample holds other DNA sequences that translate to the same CDR3. CDR3 loop: CASTGTGGNQPQHF. The CDR3 coding sequence is TGTGCCAGTACCGGGACAGGGGGAAATCAGCCCCAGCATTTT. V and J are TRBV19 and TRBJ1-5; 11 nucleotides line up with TRBD1. Germline V gene sequence: CDR1 LNHDA, CDR2 SQIVND (reference sequence). The CDR3 contains 14 residues. The V segment lost 7 bases and the J segment 4 bases; nucleotides outside the gene matches: 3. The whole variable domain, remainder taken from reference TRBV19 and TRBJ1-5, is DGGITQSPKYLFRKEGQNVTLSCEQNLNHDAMYWYRQDPGQGLRLIYYSQIVNDFQKGDIAEGYSVSREKKESFPLTVTSAQKNPTAFYLCASTGTGGNQPQHFGDGTRLSIL.

By share, this clone ranks as medium-sized (0.01 to 0.1%). The chain uses TRBV4-3 and TRBJ2-3, with unresolved D. Germline lookup yields CDR1 LGHNA and CDR2 YSLEER. V was shortened by 0 bases and J by 2 bases, with 6 bases between the two germline ends. This CDR3 contains 14 residues. The CDR3 DNA follows: TGCGCCAGCAGCCAAGATATAAACACAGATACGCAGTATTTT. Protein sequence: CASSQDINTDTQYF.

The chain carries TRBV2 and TRBJ1-2; the D gene is possibly TRBD1 (5 bases). Trimming shortened V by 4 bases and J by 5 bases, and 14 bases separated the two germline ends. Germline lookup yields CDR1 SNHLY and CDR2 FYNNEI. This CDR3 has 14 residues. CDR3 coding DNA: TGTGCCAGCAGTGTCATGGCAGGGAGGTATGGCTACACCTTC. Its protein is CASSVMAGRYGYTF. The full variable domain, with the rest looked up from reference TRBV2 and TRBJ1-2, is EPEVTQTPSHQVTQMGQEVILRCVPISNHLYFYWYRQILGQKVEFLVSFYNNEISEKSEIFDDQFSVERPDGSNFTLKIRSTKLEDSAMYFCASSVMAGRYGYTFGSGTRLTVV.

This clone counts as large. The chain has TRBV4-3 and TRBJ2-6; no clear D gene. CDR1 LGHNA and CDR2 YSLEER come from the germline V gene. The CDR3 length is 18 residues. The V gene lost 0 bases and the J gene lost 0 bases, with 12 bases spanning the gap. For the CDR3, the DNA is TGCGCCAGCAGCCAAGAGGTCGGGTCCTCCTCTGGGGCCAACGTCCTGACTTTC. This translates into CASSQEVGSSSGANVLTF.

This clone is judged medium-sized (0.01 to 0.1%). The chain combines TRBV30 with TRBJ2-5; the D is unclear. CDR3 length: 12 amino acids. Germline-derived CDR1 and CDR2 are GTSNPN and SVGIG (reference sequence). The V and J ends lost 2 bases and 4 bases respectively, with 8 bases between them. The CDR3 here is CAWSWNGETQYF. The CDR3 DNA sequence: TGTGCCTGGAGTTGGAATGGAGAGACCCAGTACTTC.

By share of the sample, this clone is medium-sized. This sample includes further DNA sequences coding for the same CDR3. V usage is TRBV9 and J usage is TRBJ2-1; D not resolved. This CDR3 comprises 15 residues. V was shortened by 0 bases and J by 2 bases, with 9 bases between the two germline ends. In germline, CDR1 is SGDLS, CDR2 YYNGEE. CDR3 protein: CASSVASAAYNEQFF. The CDR3 nucleotides are TGTGCCAGCAGCGTAGCCAGTGCAGCCTACAATGAGCAGTTCTTC. The variable domain in full, with the rest retrieved from reference TRBV9 and TRBJ2-1, is DSGVTQTPKHLITATGQRVTLRCSPRSGDLSVYWYQQSLDQGLQFLIQYYNGEERAKGNILERFSAQQFPDLHSELNLSSLELGDSALYFCASSVASAAYNEQFFGPGTRLTVL.

The V gene is TRBV28, the J gene TRBJ1-1; D is uncertain. V lost 8 bases, J lost 1 base, and 14 bases lay in between. CDR1 and CDR2 from the germline V gene are MDHEN and SYDVKM. This CDR3 has 14 amino acids. This CDR3 reads CASAAPSGNTEAFF. The CDR3 DNA follows: TGTGCCAGCGCTGCTCCTTCGGGGAACACTGAAGCTTTCTTT.

J is TRBJ1-1 and V is TRBV2, with 9 bases identical to TRBD1. Germline CDR1 SNHLY, CDR2 FYNNEI. V trimming: 6 bases; J trimming: 7 bases; junction bases outside the gene matches: 12. There are 15 residues in the CDR3. CDR3 coding DNA: TGTGCCAGCAGCGATCGGACAGGGGCCTCCTATGAAGCTTTCTTT. Its protein is CASSDRTGASYEAFF.

Within the sample, this clone is medium-sized. This chain links TRBV27 with TRBJ2-2; D not certain. V gave up 6 bases and J gave up 2 bases, with 7 bases separating them. This CDR3 spans 13 amino acids. The V gene's germline CDR1 is MNHEY and CDR2 SMNVEV (reference sequence). DNA of the CDR3: TGTGCCAGCAGCCTTTTAAACACCGGGGAGCTGTTTTTT. Amino acids: CASSLLNTGELFF.

By its share, this clone is medium-sized. In the same sample, other DNA sequences code for this CDR3. This chain joins TRBV2 and TRBJ1-1, with a weak D call TRBD1 (6 bases). Between the trimmed V and J ends, which lost 8 bases and 5 bases, there was a span of 18 bases. This CDR3 is 14 amino acids long. Germline V gene sequence: CDR1 SNHLY, CDR2 FYNNEI. The CDR3 protein is CASSGEGGRTEAFF. CDR3 DNA: TGTGCCAGCTCCGGAGAGGGGGGAAGAACTGAAGCTTTCTTT.

This clone is classed as medium-sized. This chain joins TRBV19 and TRBJ2-3; D unclear. Per germline, CDR1 LNHDA and CDR2 SQIVND (reference sequence). V was pared by 6 bases and J by 4 bases, with 11 bases between. The CDR3 sequence is 13 residues long. The CDR3 nucleotides read TGTGCCAGTAGCCTTCCACCCTCAGATACGCAGTATTTT. This translates into CASSLPPSDTQYF.